These 17 T cell receptor beta chains were all obtained from the same sample, sequenced in a study of control samples from healthy donors and cancer patients. The table came from immunoSEQ multiplex PCR; TCRdb's copy has only in-frame clones and leaves some out. This sample has about 190,000 clones; approximately 91% occur once, and the top ten carry approximately 2%. The specimen was blood. The receptors derive from a man aged 25-40 years in good health.

The chain has TRBV5-1 and TRBJ1-5; tentatively, D is TRBD1 (6 bases). CDR3 length: 15 amino acids. Trimming removed 0 bases at V and 5 bases at J, with 12 bases between. The germline CDR1 and CDR2 sequences are SGHRS and YFSETQ. The CDR3 sequence: CASSLGEGEYQPQHF. The CDR3 DNA sequence: TGCGCCAGCAGCTTGGGGGAGGGGGAGTATCAGCCCCAGCATTTT.

The V and J genes are TRBV7-2 and TRBJ1-1; D perhaps matches TRBD1 (5 bases). Trimming pared 2 bases from V and 1 base from J, leaving 11 bases between. The CDR3 length is 15 residues. Per germline, CDR1 SGHTA and CDR2 FQGNSA. The CDR3 DNA reads TGTGCCAGCAGCTTATCAGGGAATCGGAACACTGAAGCTTTCTTT. It specifies CASSLSGNRNTEAFF.

This clone occurred once. The V and J genes are TRBV6-5 and TRBJ2-7, with 8 bases that match TRBD2. The CDR3 length is 15 residues. Germline V gives CDR1 MNHEY, CDR2 SVGAGI. V shed 6 bases, J shed 3 bases, and the junction held 10 bases outside the gene matches. The CDR3 sequence: CASSLTGGGLYEQYF. CDR3 nucleotides: TGTGCCAGCAGCCTGACGGGCGGGGGGCTCTACGAGCAGTACTTC.

V usage is TRBV5-1 and J usage is TRBJ1-1; 10 bases match TRBD1. This CDR3 spans 15 amino acids. The J segment lost 3 bases and the V segment lost 3 bases, leaving 5 bases of the junction unmatched. CDR1 SGHRS and CDR2 YFSETQ come from the germline V gene. CDR3 sequence reads: CASSSGQGTDTEAFF. DNA of the CDR3: TGCGCCAGCAGCTCGGGACAGGGGACGGACACTGAAGCTTTCTTT.

The genes are TRBV4-2 and TRBJ2-7, with 9 bases lining up with TRBD1. The germline V gene encodes CDR1 LGHNA and CDR2 YNFKEQ. V shed 2 bases, J shed 6 bases, and the junction held 11 bases outside the gene matches. This CDR3 spans 16 amino acids. CDR3 loop: CASSQTTGTGRPEQYF. The CDR3 DNA follows: TGTGCCAGCAGCCAAACCACCGGGACAGGGAGGCCCGAGCAGTACTTC.

The chain is built from TRBV19 and TRBJ1-6; D unresolved. V was trimmed by 6 bases and J by 0 bases, leaving 6 bases between them. Per the germline V gene, CDR1 is LNHDA and CDR2 is SQIVND (reference sequence). The CDR3 spans 14 residues. The CDR3 coding sequence is TGTGCCAGTAGCTACAGCTCCTATAATTCACCCCTCCACTTT. Its protein is CASSYSSYNSPLHF.

The chain is built from TRBV6-1 and TRBJ1-3; 7 bases line up with TRBD1. CDR3 size: 17 residues. Germline CDR1 MNHNS, CDR2 SASEGT. V trimming: 2 bases; J trimming: 0 bases; junction bases outside the gene matches: 7. CDR3 coding DNA: TGTGCCAGCAGTGAACCCGGGAGGGGGCCCTCTGGAAACACCATATATTTT. It specifies CASSEPGRGPSGNTIYF.

A few counts support this clone. This chain links TRBV6-7 with TRBJ1-5; D is perhaps TRBD1 (6 bases). TRBV6-7 is marked as an open reading frame, function uncertain. This CDR3 is 13 amino acids long. Trimming removed 2 bases at V and 4 bases at J, with 6 bases between. The CDR3 is CASSYRGNQPQHF. CDR3 nucleotides: TGTGCCAGCAGTTACAGGGGGAATCAGCCCCAGCATTTT.

This rearrangement joins TRBV11-2 to TRBJ1-6; no reliable D call. The germline V and J ends were trimmed by 5 bases and 5 bases, with 19 bases remaining between them. This CDR3 has 17 amino acids. Germline V gene data show CDR1 as SGHAT and CDR2 as FQNNGV. CDR3 amino acids: CASSEELRAENNSPLHF. DNA for the CDR3: TGTGCCAGCAGCGAAGAATTGAGGGCGGAAAATAATTCACCCCTCCACTTT.

V usage is TRBV9 and J usage is TRBJ2-1; TRBD2 matches at 13 bases. The germline V gene encodes CDR1 SGDLS and CDR2 YYNGEE. With 2 bases clipped from V and 10 bases from J, the junction kept 3 bases outside the gene matches. The CDR3 has 14 residues. CDR3 sequence (DNA): TGTGCCAGCAGCGTTAGGGGACTAGCGGGGGAGCAGTTCTTC. Encoded protein: CASSVRGLAGEQFF.

J is TRBJ2-1 and V is TRBV7-9; 10 bases agree with TRBD1. CDR3 length: 16 residues. Per germline, CDR1 SEHNR and CDR2 FQNEAQ (reference sequence). The trim removed 7 bases at V and 5 bases at J, leaving 11 bases unmatched. The CDR3 DNA follows: TGTGCCAGCATCGAATCGACAGGGGGCGCGAACAATGAGCAGTTCTTC. Translating it yields CASIESTGGANNEQFF.

The chain carries TRBV6-5 and TRBJ2-5; D remains ambiguous. V lost 5 bases, J lost 2 bases, and 6 bases lay in between. CDR3 length: 12 residues. Germline lookup yields CDR1 MNHEY and CDR2 SVGAGI. The CDR3 here is CASSRVQETQYF. DNA of the CDR3: TGTGCCAGCAGTAGGGTTCAAGAGACCCAGTACTTC.

V gene TRBV10-3 combines with J gene TRBJ1-6; no reliable D call. CDR1 is ENHRY, CDR2 SYGVKD, per germline. The ends were cut back, 3 bases at V and 8 bases at J, with 8 bases in the middle. CDR3 length: 13 residues. CDR3 in amino acids: CAISEERDSPLHF. Written as DNA, the CDR3 is TGTGCCATCAGTGAAGAGAGGGATTCACCCCTCCACTTT.

The rearrangement joins TRBV7-8 to TRBJ1-2; D gene ambiguous. V was trimmed by 4 bases and J by 0 bases, leaving 9 bases between them. Per the germline V gene, CDR1 is SGHVS and CDR2 is FQNEAQ. The CDR3 covers 14 residues. The CDR3 bases are TGTGCCAGCAGCTCTTACAGAACTAACTATGGCTACACCTTC. This encodes CASSSYRTNYGYTF.

The chain is built from TRBV2 and TRBJ2-7; D gene unclear. V was pared by 6 bases and J by 2 bases, with 11 bases between. The CDR3 is 13 amino acids. Germline CDR1 SNHLY, CDR2 FYNNEI. Written as DNA, the CDR3 is TGTGCCAGCAGGGTGAGTTTTGCCTACGAGCAGTACTTC. This gives the protein CASRVSFAYEQYF.

This sequence joins TRBV19 and TRBJ2-3; 12 positions match TRBD2. This CDR3 is built from 15 residues. Germline V gene data show CDR1 as LNHDA and CDR2 as SQIVND (reference sequence). Trimming removed 5 bases from V and 10 bases from J; junction bases left unmatched: 10. CDR3 region: CASSSASGGAEAQYF. The CDR3 region has the DNA TGTGCCAGTAGTTCCGCTAGCGGGGGGGCGGAGGCGCAGTATTTT.

The chain employs TRBV10-3 and TRBJ1-1, with D tentatively TRBD1 (5 bases). The CDR3 totals 16 residues. Germline V gene lookup returns CDR1 ENHRY and CDR2 SYGVKD. Trimming removed 5 bases at V and 1 base at J, with 17 bases between. CDR3 nucleotides: TGTGCCATCAGTCTCCAACCGCCAGGGACGAACACTGAAGCTTTCTTT. Translation gives CAISLQPPGTNTEAFF.